Sequencing of this T cell receptor (beta chain) was carried out in a study of cytomegalovirus exposure and HLA in healthy donors. 60 Vbeta and 13 Jbeta primers were used in PCR. Here immunoSEQ multiplex PCR was the method, and the copy in TCRdb shows in-frame clones only, minus some. Of around 94,000 clones listed, nearly 65% were seen once; the top ten hold approximately 4.8%. This CDR3 is 14 amino acids long. Trimming pared 5 bases from V and 4 bases from J, leaving 14 bases between. CDR1 is MDHEN, CDR2 SYDVKM, per germline. General study points: CMV antigen specificity of a few CMV-associated chains was confirmed in vitro.

Concerning this clone: Its antigen is undetermined.

Sequenced sample: PBMCs. The receptor was derived from a human donor in good health. The V gene is TRBV28, the J gene TRBJ1-1; a weak D match, TRBD1 (5 bases). The CDR3 nucleotides read TGTGCCAGCAGTACCTGGAGGGGCCGCACTGAAGCTTTCTTT. It specifies CASSTWRGRTEAFF.